A single TCR beta chain is shown here with its context. Trimming removed 3 bases at V and 6 bases at J, with 18 bases between. This CDR3 is built from 16 residues. In germline, CDR1 is SGDLS, CDR2 YYNGEE. This sample stems from a study of cytomegalovirus exposure and HLA in healthy donors. Clones were sequenced by immunoSEQ multiplex PCR, and TCRdb holds only the in-frame ones, with some missing. The sample lists 100,000 to 120,000 clones; around 85% were seen once. Sequencing input: PBMCs. The TCR comes from a woman younger than 30 in good health and CMV-seronegative. The chain is built from TRBV9 and TRBJ2-2; a possible D gene is TRBD1 (6 bases). CDR3 nucleotide sequence: TGTGCCAGCAGCGGAGCGGACAGAGGTTACCCCGGGGAGCTGTTTTTT. This translates into CASSGADRGYPGELFF.